This entry describes one T cell receptor beta chain. The sample comes from a study of blood T cell repertoires in COVID-19. Study at large: The United States, Italy and Spain were the sources of the acute and convalescent COVID-19 samples. The cDNA or gDNA used as material had been derived from T cells, B-cell-depleted T cells, or PBMCs.

Clones were read by immunoSEQ multiplex PCR, and TCRdb kept only the in-frame ones, dropping some. The profile covers about 180,000 clones, with 86% appearing a single time and less than 3.5% taken by the ten largest. Trimming removed 0 bases at V and 6 bases at J, with 7 bases between. The CDR3 spans 13 residues. CDR1 is SGDLS, CDR2 YYNGEE, per germline. The clonotype originates from a woman in her twenties or thirties with active or convalescent COVID-19. Sequenced input: peripheral blood. The chain uses TRBV9 and TRBJ2-1, with D maybe TRBD2 (5 bases). The CDR3 is CASSVVGSNEQFF. DNA of the CDR3: TGTGCCAGCAGCGTAGTTGGGAGCAATGAGCAGTTCTTC.